This T cell receptor (beta chain) was captured by sequencing in a study of cytomegalovirus exposure and HLA in healthy donors. Findings and limits, study-wide: Per published reports, the classifier diagnosed cytomegalovirus status with high specificity and sensitivity.

Measured with immunoSEQ multiplex PCR; TCRdb has only the in-frame clones, and not every one. The sample lists 130,000 to 150,000 clones, approximately 85% occurring once. The table lists this clone with a few counts. Its specificity is unknown. The CDR3 has 20 amino acids. After removal of 2 bases from V and 2 bases from J, the junction contained 17 bases not matched to a gene. The rearrangement joins TRBV6-7 to TRBJ2-3; 9 nucleotides agree with TRBD2. TRBV6-7 is placed among ORFs of uncertain function. The source of this sequence is a woman aged 25 to 39 in good health and CMV-seronegative. The specimen sequenced was PBMCs. The CDR3 is CASSYTITRLAGRNTDTQYF. The DNA of the CDR3 is TGTGCCAGCAGTTACACTATCACTCGCCTAGCGGGGAGAAACACAGATACGCAGTATTTT.